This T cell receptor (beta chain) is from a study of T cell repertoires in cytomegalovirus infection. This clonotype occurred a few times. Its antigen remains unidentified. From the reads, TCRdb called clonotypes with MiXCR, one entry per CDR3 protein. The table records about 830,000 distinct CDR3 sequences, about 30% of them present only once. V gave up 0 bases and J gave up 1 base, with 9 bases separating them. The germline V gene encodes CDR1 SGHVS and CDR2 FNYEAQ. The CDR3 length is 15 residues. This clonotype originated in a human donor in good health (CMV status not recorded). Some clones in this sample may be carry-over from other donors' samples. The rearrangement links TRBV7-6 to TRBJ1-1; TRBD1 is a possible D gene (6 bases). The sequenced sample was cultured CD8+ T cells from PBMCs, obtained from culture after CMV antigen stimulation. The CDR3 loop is CASSLAGGRNTEAFF. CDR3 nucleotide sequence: TGTGCCAGCAGCTTAGCGGGGGGGCGGAACACTGAAGCTTTCTTT.